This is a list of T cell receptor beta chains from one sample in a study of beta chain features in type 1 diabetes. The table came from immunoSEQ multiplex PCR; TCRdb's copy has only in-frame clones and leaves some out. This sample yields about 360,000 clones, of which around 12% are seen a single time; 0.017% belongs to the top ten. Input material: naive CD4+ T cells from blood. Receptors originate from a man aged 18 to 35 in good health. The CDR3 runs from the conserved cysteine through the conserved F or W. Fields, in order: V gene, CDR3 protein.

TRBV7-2 CASSPRGTSTDTQYF
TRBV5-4 CASSLLGQSGAFF
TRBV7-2 CASSPGTSGRHEQYF
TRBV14 CASSQEKVGMNTEAFF
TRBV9 CASSPRNPGSPLHF
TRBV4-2 CASSQPPGQAFF
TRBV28 CASSLDRGGTDTQYF
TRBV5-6 CASSWAGTGLSSYNEQFF
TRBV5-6 CASSLARREDRETQYF
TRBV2 CASRGTVNSYEQYF
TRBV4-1 CASSHRRGEDGEAFF
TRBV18 CASSPTENYGYTF
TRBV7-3 CASSLGLAEETQYF
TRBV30 CASSDRLDEKLFF
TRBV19 CASSPLAGGSYNEQFF
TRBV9 CASSQSGANVLTF
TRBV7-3 CASSSETGTGTGANVLTF
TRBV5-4 CASSLPGTGESEQYF
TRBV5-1 CASSLGGTSSGNEQFF
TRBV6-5 CASHSGATTDTQYF
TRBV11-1 CASSHRFQVHTDTQYF
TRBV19 CASSFPGQPQHF
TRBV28 CASSWTSNPQYF
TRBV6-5 CASKPGTARYEQYF
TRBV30 CAWSVPTNMGQVGSYEQYF
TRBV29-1 CSVEYSGTDTQYF
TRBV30 CAWRHPSTDGYTF
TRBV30 CAWSVQRGTYSRVYNEQFF
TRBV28 CASRTMRVAGGYEQYF
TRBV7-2 CASSHFGRVAKNIQYF
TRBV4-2 CASSPKNGGPAYNEQFF
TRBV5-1 CASSYRDRGRTNYGYTF
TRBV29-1 CSAMGQQNTEAFF
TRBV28 CASSLGGDTYEQYF
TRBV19 CASIVPGQGNQPQHF
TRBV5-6 CASSSYSGTGDAEAFF
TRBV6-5 CASTRGSSYNEQFF
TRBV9 CASSVGPQGRSPLHF
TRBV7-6 CASSLTDSNQPQHF
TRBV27 CASSLTGLAYEQYF
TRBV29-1 CSVRQGETQYF
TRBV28 CASSPSDRNTGELFF
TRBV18 CASSPQGQGRTGELFF
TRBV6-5 CASSYSSGSPYEQYF
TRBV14 CASSPWTGPRGELFF